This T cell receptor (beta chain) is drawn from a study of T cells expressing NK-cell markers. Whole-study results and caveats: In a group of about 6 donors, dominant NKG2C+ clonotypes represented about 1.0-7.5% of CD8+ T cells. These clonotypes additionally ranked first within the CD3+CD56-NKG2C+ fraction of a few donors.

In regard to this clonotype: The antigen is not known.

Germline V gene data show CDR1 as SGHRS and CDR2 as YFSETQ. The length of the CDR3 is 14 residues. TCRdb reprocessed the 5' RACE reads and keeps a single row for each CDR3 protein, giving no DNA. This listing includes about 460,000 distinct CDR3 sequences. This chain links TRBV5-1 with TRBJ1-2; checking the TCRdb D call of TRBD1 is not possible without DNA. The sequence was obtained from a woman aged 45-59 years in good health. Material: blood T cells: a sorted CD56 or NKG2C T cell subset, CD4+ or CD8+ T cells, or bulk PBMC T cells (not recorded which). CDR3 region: CASSATSQGRGYTF.